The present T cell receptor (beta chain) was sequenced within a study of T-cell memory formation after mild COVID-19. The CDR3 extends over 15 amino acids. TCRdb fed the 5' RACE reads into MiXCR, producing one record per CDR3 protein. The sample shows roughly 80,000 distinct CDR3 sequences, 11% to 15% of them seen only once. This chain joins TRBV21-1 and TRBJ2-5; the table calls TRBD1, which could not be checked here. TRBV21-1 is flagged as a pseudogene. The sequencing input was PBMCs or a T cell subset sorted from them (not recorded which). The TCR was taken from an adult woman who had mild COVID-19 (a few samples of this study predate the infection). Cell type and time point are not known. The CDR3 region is CASSGGATGPETQYF. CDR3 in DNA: TGTGCCAGCAGCGGGGGAGCGACAGGTCCGGAGACCCAGTACTTC.